The clone carrying this TCR beta chain has a count of ten or more. As yet, its antigen is unknown. The CDR3 has 17 amino acids. The ends were cut back, 0 bases at V and 5 bases at J, with 16 bases in the middle. Looked up from germline, CDR1 is MRHNA and CDR2 is SNTAGT. The sample comes from a study of T-cell memory formation after mild COVID-19. Study-level background: TCR clusters largely stayed donor specific.

TCRdb itself ran the 5' RACE reads through MiXCR, one entry per CDR3 protein. The table shows tens of thousands of distinct CDR3 sequences, with around a quarter occurring only once. The study, taken as a whole, reports: Day 37-peaking second-wave clones had unconfirmed SARS-CoV-2 specificity.

The chain links TRBV6-4 to TRBJ2-2; TRBD2 is a possible D gene (6 bases). Specimen: PBMCs or a T cell subset sorted from them (not recorded which). This receptor was identified in a man between 18 and 29 years old who had mild COVID-19 (a few samples of this study predate the infection). Cell type and time point are not known. The CDR3 is CASSDSIPGTGTGELFF. CDR3 bases: TGTGCCAGCAGTGACTCGATTCCAGGGACTGGGACCGGGGAGCTGTTTTTT.